The subject of this entry is one T cell receptor beta chain. This clone was seen a handful of times. It has no known antigen specificity. The sample holds no much larger clone one base away, and base qualities are not on file. Each donor gave one peripheral blood draw, about 100 mL on average, collected into heparinised tubes. Using a panel that included CD45RO, CCR7, CD25, CD127, CD95 and CD27, naive, central memory, regulatory and stem cell-like memory CD4+ T cells were sorted on a BD FACSAria II. Every sorted population had a purity above 95%. PBMCs were separated immediately by Lymphoprep density gradient centrifugation and were stained directly, without being cultured. So that batch effects would be minimized, each experiment stained and sorted samples in pairs, pairing one healthy donor with one patient. The data originate from a study of beta chain features in type 1 diabetes (dated by TCRdb to 2016 to 2019). In the study overall: Patients and healthy donors did not differ in mean age, gender distribution, total cell number or subset yield. Across all samples, around 99 million sorted cells were examined, and cell number per subset correlated strongly with RNA yield. In the study, recently diagnosed type 1 diabetes patients and matched healthy donors were compared on the TCRB repertoires of their sorted circulating CD4+ T cell subsets. Whereas all 30 or so donors provided naive and central memory subsets, regulatory and stem cell-like memory subsets were isolated from just 8 patients and about 8 healthy donors.

What the study reported, not specific to this receptor: Because cDNA was sequenced instead of genomic DNA, highly expressing activated cells could be over-represented, though the groups showed no difference in activation or CD3 levels. Naive, central memory and regulatory TCRB repertoires appeared to be more alike among patients than among healthy donors. Shorter templates might be favored by PCR, yet because patient and control samples were amplified and corrected together, any such skew would affect both groups equally. Because small numbers of individuals were included in the HLA sub-analyses, any influence of HLA type on TCRB rearrangement was left unresolved. Patients with type 1 diabetes made fewer insertions and deleted more nucleotides at VDJ recombination sites, implying thymic rearrangement abnormalities. A moderate but significant shortening of TCRB CDR3 length was observed in type 1 diabetes patients in all four CD4+ subsets.

The CDR1 and CDR2 encoded by the germline V gene (reference sequence) are MNHEY and SMNVEV. Reading from cysteine to phenylalanine, the CDR3 counts 15 amino acids. Only the CDR3 DNA is retained, 45 bases long and in frame from the first base. The V and J ends are trimmed by 4 bases and 2 bases, leaving 9 bases between them. The entire isolated RNA was reverse transcribed using the High Capacity cDNA Reverse Transcription Kit, and thus expressed TCRB transcripts were sequenced. Deep immunoSEQ sequencing was applied to naive, central memory and regulatory T cell samples, giving an average of roughly 3.3 million total reads per sample. Sorted cells were lysed in RLT buffer and RNA was extracted with DNase-treated RNeasy Micro or Mini kits, depending on cell number. To prevent cross-contamination, each cell subset was processed individually, whereas patient and healthy donor samples were processed jointly. The immunoSEQ multiplex PCR was used to amplify TCRB sequences from cDNA, yielding 87-bp fragments that span the CDR3 region. The amplicons were sequenced using the Illumina HiSeq platform. In the source study's methods: PCR bias was computationally corrected using synthetic template baselines, reads within Hamming distance 2 were collapsed, and singletons that could not be merged were discarded. Reads were aligned against IMGT to assign V, D and J genes, CDR3 length and insertions or deletions at six rearrangement sites. Within each subset, clonotype counts were normalized to sorted cell number, and only after that were true diversity and Gini coefficients computed with the tcR R package. The overlap coefficient, calculated on TCRB nucleotide sequences, was used to quantify repertoire sharing. Out-of-frame TCRB sequences from naive cells were analyzed to stand in for the pre-selection repertoire. TCRdb stores this immuneACCESS table with in-frame sequences only. Part of the clones is absent; in the studies checked, under half of the shortfall reflects unresolved V genes, and no reason is known for the rest. The D gene and trimming were derived from the DNA, and the V and J assignments and clone size from that table. A total of just over 600,000 clones appear in this sample, roughly 16% of them only once. Together, the top ten hold around 0.095% of the sample.

Material for sequencing was naive CD4+ T cells from blood. The cell subset or site label, as the study defines it: true naive CD4+ T cells. This sequence originates from a man younger than 35 in good health. The V gene is TRBV27 and the J gene is TRBJ2-6, with TRBD1 as a weak D call on 5 bases. This receptor carries the CDR3 CASSSWGPGANVLTF. The nucleotides are TGTGCCAGCAGTTCTTGGGGCCCTGGGGCCAACGTCCTGACTTTC.